Listed here is a single TCR beta chain. Its specificity is not known. The quantity of total RNA per TCR library was approximately 3,300 ng. cDNA encoding TCRalpha and TCRbeta underwent two nested PCRs of roughly 16 and 10 cycles, each of which was followed by bead purification. Using the 5' RACE reads, TCRdb records one entry per CDR3 protein without DNA. The table lists roughly 140,000 distinct CDR3 sequences. The V gene's germline CDR1 is GTSNPN and CDR2 SVGIG (reference sequence). This CDR3 has 12 residues. These data are taken from a study of monozygotic twins with inflammatory bowel disease. Study-wide results and limits: A distinction between different T cell subtypes was not possible.

The material sequenced was blood. J is TRBJ2-7 and V is TRBV30. The clonotype was recovered from a human donor with ulcerative colitis or Crohn's disease, or a healthy co-twin of an affected twin (not recorded which). The CDR3 sequence is CAWTVSPYEQYF.